Listed here are 15 T cell receptor beta chains from one sample, sequenced in a study of cytomegalovirus exposure and HLA in healthy donors. The primer mix had 60 Vbeta and 13 Jbeta primers. Libraries were prepared by immunoSEQ multiplex PCR; TCRdb keeps only in-frame clonotypes and omits some of them. The data show 97,000 or so clones, with roughly 80% seen just once and 9.6% held by the top ten. Source material: PBMCs. The receptors were sampled from a male donor in good health and CMV-seropositive.

The chain recombines TRBV19 with TRBJ2-1, with TRBD1 matching over 7 bases. The germline V gene encodes CDR1 LNHDA and CDR2 SQIVND (reference sequence). The V segment lost 9 bases and the J segment 7 bases; nucleotides outside the gene matches: 12. The CDR3 sequence is 14 residues long. The CDR3, as DNA: TGTGCCAGCGACAGGGCCCCCGGTGGGAATGAGCAGTTCTTC. Encoded protein: CASDRAPGGNEQFF.

The V gene is TRBV11-3, the J gene TRBJ1-1, with D perhaps TRBD1 (5 bases). CDR1 and CDR2 (germline): SGHNT, YENEEA. This CDR3 has 19 amino acids. The V end was cut by 1 base, the J end by 0 bases, with 21 bases between. The CDR3 loop is CASSLVRDRESLMNTEAFF. Here the CDR3 DNA reads TGTGCCAGCAGCTTAGTGCGAGACAGAGAAAGTCTCATGAACACTGAAGCTTTCTTT.

This chain connects TRBV10-3 to TRBJ2-3; 7 nucleotides align to TRBD2. Germline CDR1 is ENHRY and CDR2 is SYGVKD. V lost 4 bases to trimming and J lost 3 bases; unmatched junction nucleotides: 13. CDR3 length: 17 residues. The CDR3 spells CAISAGNWEGRTDTQYF. The CDR3 DNA sequence: TGTGCCATCAGTGCAGGAAATTGGGAGGGAAGGACAGATACGCAGTATTTT.

The chain is built from TRBV6-1 and TRBJ1-2; D gene ambiguous. The length of the CDR3 is 13 residues. Trimming took off 3 bases at V and 11 bases at J, with 16 bases between the two ends. Germline V gives CDR1 MNHNS, CDR2 SASEGT. This chain's CDR3 is CASSEPGRVGYTF. CDR3 coding DNA: TGTGCCAGCAGTGAGCCCGGGCGGGTGGGGTACACCTTC.

The chain carries TRBV28 and TRBJ2-1, with 12 bases that match TRBD2. V dropped 3 bases and J dropped 2; count of bases not matched to a gene: 11. Germline CDR1 is MDHEN and CDR2 is SYDVKM. This CDR3 has 19 residues. CDR3 in DNA: TGTGCCAGCAGTTTTCCCTGGACTAGCGGGGCGGTACCCTACAATGAGCAGTTCTTC. It specifies CASSFPWTSGAVPYNEQFF. Drawing the rest from reference TRBV28 and TRBJ2-1, the complete variable domain is DVKVTQSSRYLVKRTGEKVFLECVQDMDHENMFWYRQDPGLGLRLIYFSYDVKMKEKGDIPEGYSVSREKKERFSLILESASTNQTSMYLCASSFPWTSGAVPYNEQFFGPGTRLTVL.

This sequence joins TRBV5-1 and TRBJ2-5, with a weak D call TRBD1 (6 bases). Looked up from germline, CDR1 is SGHRS and CDR2 is YFSETQ. CDR3 length equals 14 residues. V lost 3 bases to trimming and J lost 5 bases, with 14 bases between them. The CDR3 is CASSSGQPGETQYF. The CDR3 DNA follows: TGCGCCAGCAGCTCCGGACAGCCCGGGGAGACCCAGTACTTC.

V gene TRBV7-8 combines with J gene TRBJ1-5; the match to TRBD1 covers 7 bases. Trimming took 5 bases from V and 2 from J; bases not matched to a gene: 9. CDR1 and CDR2 from the germline V gene are SGHVS and FQNEAQ. This CDR3 spans 16 amino acids. The CDR3 here is CASSPLDRVGNQPQHF. The CDR3 DNA reads TGTGCCAGCAGCCCATTAGACAGGGTTGGCAATCAGCCCCAGCATTTT.

The V gene is TRBV7-3, the J gene TRBJ2-7, with 10 bases aligning to TRBD1. The CDR3 covers 16 residues. In germline, CDR1 is SGHTA, CDR2 FQGTGA. Trimming cost V 5 bases and J 7 bases; bases outside gene matches: 14. The CDR3 coding sequence is TGTGCCAGCAGCCGACCTGGGGGACAGGGGTTTGGGGAGCAGTACTTC. This sequence encodes CASSRPGGQGFGEQYF.

The J gene is TRBJ1-1, the V gene TRBV5-1, with D tentatively TRBD1 (5 bases). This CDR3 is 13 amino acids long. Germline V gene lookup returns CDR1 SGHRS and CDR2 YFSETQ. V was clipped by 5 bases and J by 1 base, with 9 bases between them. The CDR3 here is CASSQDRNTEAFF. The CDR3 bases are TGCGCCAGCAGTCAAGACAGGAACACTGAAGCTTTCTTT.

V gene TRBV6-4 combines with J gene TRBJ2-1, with D uncertain. Trimming cost V 4 bases and J 0 bases, with 10 bases left between them. The germline gives CDR1 MRHNA, CDR2 SNTAGT. This CDR3 spans 15 amino acids. In nucleotides, the CDR3 is TGTGCCAGCAGTGTCGGTAGAAGCTCCTACAATGAGCAGTTCTTC. This encodes CASSVGRSSYNEQFF.

The J gene is TRBJ2-5, the V gene TRBV6-5; 7 bases are a match to TRBD1. Per the germline V gene, CDR1 is MNHEY and CDR2 is SVGAGI. V lost 6 bases and J lost 7; bases outside the gene matches: 8. This CDR3 comprises 13 residues. CDR3 loop: CASSPQPGGTQYF. CDR3 bases: TGTGCCAGCAGCCCTCAGCCAGGGGGGACCCAGTACTTC.

The gene calls are TRBV19 and TRBJ1-1; unclear D gene. Trimming took off 6 bases at V and 5 bases at J, with 13 bases between the two ends. CDR1 and CDR2 from the germline V gene are LNHDA and SQIVND (reference sequence). There are 13 residues in the CDR3. The CDR3: CASRMPRETEAFF. Written as DNA, the CDR3 is TGTGCCAGTAGAATGCCCCGAGAAACTGAAGCTTTCTTT.

This chain uses TRBV25-1 with TRBJ2-7; 7 bases align to TRBD2. The CDR3 extends over 14 amino acids. V was clipped by 4 bases and J by 5 bases; unmatched bases: 8. The germline CDR1 and CDR2 sequences are MGHDK and SYGVNS. DNA of the CDR3: TGTGCCAGCAGTGCCGGGGGGAGTTACGACGAGCAGTACTTC. Its protein product is CASSAGGSYDEQYF.

The genes are TRBV5-4 and TRBJ2-5; maybe TRBD1 (6 bases). Germline CDR1 and CDR2: SGHNT and YYREEE (reference sequence). Trimming cost V 6 bases and J 3 bases, with 15 bases left between them. The CDR3 covers 14 residues. CDR3 sequence reads: CASTFARDKETQYF. The CDR3, as DNA: TGTGCCAGCACCTTTGCCAGGGACAAAGAGACCCAGTACTTC.

V usage is TRBV7-2 and J usage is TRBJ2-7; D unclear. The CDR3 spans 13 residues. Trimming took off 0 bases at V and 3 bases at J, with 6 bases between the two ends. The germline V gene has CDR1 SGHTA and CDR2 FQGNSA. The CDR3 DNA reads as TGTGCCAGCAGCTTAGCAGTACTCTACGAGCAGTACTTC. The encoded protein is CASSLAVLYEQYF. The full variable domain, its missing parts supplied by reference TRBV7-2 and TRBJ2-7, is GAGVSQSPSNKVTEKGKDVELRCDPISGHTALYWYRQSLGQGLEFLIYFQGNSAPDKSGLPSDRFSAERTGGSVSTLTIQRTQQEDSAVYLCASSLAVLYEQYFGPGTRLTVT.